The 11 T cell receptor beta chains given below trace back to one sample, sequenced in a study of blood T cell repertoires in COVID-19. Clones were sequenced by immunoSEQ multiplex PCR, and TCRdb holds only the in-frame ones, with some missing. The table has approximately 180,000 clones, roughly 85% seen once. The sample consisted of peripheral blood. These TCRs come from a human donor with active or convalescent COVID-19. The donor label of this sample is uncertain.

The rearrangement uses TRBV6-2 or TRBV6-3 and TRBJ2-2; D perhaps matches TRBD1 (5 bases). This CDR3 is built from 13 residues. Germline V CDR1 and CDR2: MNHEY, SVGEGT. V was clipped by 5 bases and J by 6 bases, with 10 bases between them. CDR3 nucleotides: TGTGCCAGCAGTCCAGGGTACTCCGGGGAGCTGTTTTTT. This sequence encodes CASSPGYSGELFF.

The chain has TRBV10-3 and TRBJ2-5; possible D gene TRBD2, 7 bases. The V and J ends lost 7 bases and 3 bases respectively, with 12 bases between them. The CDR3 is made up of 13 amino acids. Per the germline V gene, CDR1 is ENHRY and CDR2 is SYGVKD. Here the CDR3 DNA reads TGTGCCATCACTGCGGGGGCTGAAGAGACCCAGTACTTC. Protein: CAITAGAEETQYF.

The rearrangement joins TRBV11-1 to TRBJ2-7; possibly TRBD2 for D (6 bases). Germline loops: CDR1 SGHAT, CDR2 FQDESV (reference sequence). The CDR3 contains 15 residues. With 1 base removed from V and 6 bases from J, the gap between germline ends came to 16 bases. CDR3 bases: TGTGCCAGCAGCTTAGGGGCGTCACTAGCAGCCGAGCAGTACTTC. It encodes CASSLGASLAAEQYF.

This clone was detected once. The gene calls are TRBV29-1 and TRBJ2-5; D possibly corresponds to TRBD1 (5 bases). CDR1 SQVTM and CDR2 ANQGSEA come from the germline V gene. Trimming took 7 bases from V and 7 from J, leaving 16 bases between them. This CDR3 comprises 12 residues. This CDR3 is CSGQRGARTQYF. As DNA, the CDR3 is TGCAGCGGACAGCGAGGCGCGCGGACCCAGTACTTC.

The chain has TRBV4-1 and TRBJ2-7; TRBD2 is a possible D gene (5 bases). Between the trimmed V and J ends, which lost 2 bases and 6 bases, there was a span of 14 bases. Germline CDR1 and CDR2: MGHRA and YSYEKL. CDR3 length: 14 residues. CDR3 sequence (DNA): TGCGCCAGCAGCCAAAAGGAAGCCGGAGGCGAGCAGTACTTC. Translating gives CASSQKEAGGEQYF.

The rearrangement uses TRBV11-1 and TRBJ2-3; 8 bases agree with TRBD1. CDR3 length: 15 amino acids. Germline loops: CDR1 SGHAT, CDR2 FQDESV (reference sequence). With 4 bases clipped from V and 4 bases from J, the junction kept 7 bases outside the gene matches. The CDR3, as DNA: TGTGCCAGCAGCTCGGACAGGGCCCTTTCAGATACGCAGTATTTT. This translates into CASSSDRALSDTQYF.

The chain combines TRBV28 with TRBJ2-3; no reliable D call. CDR1 MDHEN and CDR2 SYDVKM come from the germline V gene. Trimming shortened V by 8 bases and J by 1 base, and 16 bases separated the two germline ends. This CDR3 has 15 amino acids. The CDR3 reads CASESPVLGTDTQYF. In DNA, the CDR3 is TGTGCCAGCGAAAGCCCCGTATTGGGCACAGATACGCAGTATTTT.

As DNA, the CDR3 is TGTGCCAGCACCCCGTCGGGGGGGTACCTTGAAGCTTTCTTT. The encoded protein is CASTPSGGYLEAFF. V gene TRBV6-6 combines with J gene TRBJ1-1; a possible D gene is TRBD1 (5 bases). Germline CDR1 and CDR2: MNHNY and SVGAGI (reference sequence). V was shortened by 7 bases and J by 7 bases, with 19 bases between the two germline ends. This CDR3 contains 14 residues.

CDR3 sequence: CASFLLMAGGTDTQYF. The CDR3 DNA reads as TGTGCCAGCTTCCTTCTAATGGCGGGAGGAACAGATACGCAGTATTTT. The chain employs TRBV5-6 and TRBJ2-3; 8 bases agree with TRBD2. CDR1 is SGHDT, CDR2 YYEEEE, per germline. CDR3 size: 16 residues. With 7 bases clipped from V and 3 bases from J, the junction kept 13 bases outside the gene matches.

The sample holds one count of this clone. The genes are TRBV6-5 and TRBJ2-1, with 10 bases identical to TRBD1. CDR1 is MNHEY and CDR2 is SVGAGI in the germline V gene. The CDR3 spans 15 residues. Germline trimming cut 5 bases from V and 8 bases from J; bases unmatched to any gene: 9. CDR3 bases: TGTGCCAGCAGTCCCTCCGGGACAGGGGATGATGAGCAGTTCTTC. This translates into CASSPSGTGDDEQFF.

CDR3 bases: TGTGCCAGCAGCCACCCCCGACAGGGCGGGGACAATGAGCAGTTCTTC. This codes for CASSHPRQGGDNEQFF. The chain recombines TRBV7-2 with TRBJ2-1, with D tentatively TRBD1 (7 bases). Trimming removed 5 bases from V and 5 bases from J, with 19 bases in between. This CDR3 is built from 16 residues. Germline CDR1 and CDR2: SGHTA and FQGNSA.